The present entry profiles one TCR beta chain with its context. What it binds is unknown. At one end the junction does not follow the germline gene, possibly because of a read error. The data were taken from a study of identical twins. Study results and limitations: Partly confounded zero-insertion analyses could result from invariant MAIT and iNKT cells. Memory repertoires showed no such pattern, whereas abundant cord blood beta clonotypes carried fewer insertions.

A universal primer site was created by template switching, with the cDNA bearing unique molecular identifiers. TCRdb independently ran MiXCR on the 5' RACE reads; one entry per CDR3 protein. The sample has 350,000 to 450,000 distinct CDR3 sequences; roughly 20% are singletons. Every sampled donor was Caucasian and healthy. Germline CDR1 reads SGHVS; CDR2 reads FNYEAQ. The CDR3 is 13 residues long. The chain is built from TRBV7-6 and TRBJ2-5, with 7 bases that match TRBD2. Sequenced material: naive T cells sorted from blood. The TCR originated in a man aged 45-60 years in good health. For the CDR3, the DNA is TGTGCCAGCAGCATAGCGGGCCAAGAGACCCAGTACTTC. Its translation: CASSIAGQETQYF.